The 4 T cell receptor beta chains below were found in one sample sequenced in a study of T cells in localized non-small cell lung cancer (TCRdb year 2020). Receptor amplification or capture employed the immunoSEQ multiplex PCR assay. This is the immuneACCESS table as TCRdb keeps it, with only in-frame sequences that have V and J called. A part of the clones is gone; compared with another copy, unresolved V genes explain less than half, and the rest is unexplained. Here the sample has approximately 52,000 clones; roughly 80% occur a single time. The ten largest clones represent less than 20% of the sample. The sequencing here drew on peripheral blood, taken before any cancer treatment. These receptors were collected from a man aged 40-75 years with stage I squamous cell lung carcinoma.

The chain uses TRBV23-1 and TRBJ1-5; D is ambiguous. TRBV23-1 is labeled an ORF, and its function is uncertain. This CDR3 region has 15 residues. The V and J ends lost 6 bases and 6 bases respectively, with 18 bases between them. CDR3 amino acids: CASSPDGRPGQPQHF. CDR3 bases: TGCGCCAGCAGCCCCGACGGGAGACCTGGTCAGCCCCAGCATTTT.

The chain employs TRBV27 and TRBJ1-6; a possible D gene is TRBD1 (6 bases). In germline, CDR1 is MNHEY, CDR2 SMNVEV (reference sequence). Trimming left V 5 bases short and J 0 bases short, with 8 bases between. The CDR3 is 15 amino acids. CDR3 nucleotide sequence: TGTGCCAGCAGTCCGGGGGCCTCCTATAATTCACCCCTCCACTTT. Translation gives CASSPGASYNSPLHF.

V usage is TRBV7-3 and J usage is TRBJ2-3, with 12 bases aligning to TRBD2. CDR1 is SGHTA and CDR2 is FQGTGA in the germline V gene. V was pared by 2 bases and J by 4 bases, with 4 bases of the junction left unmatched. The CDR3 loop spans 16 amino acids. The CDR3, as DNA: TGTGCCAGCAGCTTACGGACTAGCGGGGAACCAGATACGCAGTATTTT. This gives the protein CASSLRTSGEPDTQYF. Combining the CDR3 with reference TRBV7-3 and TRBJ2-3 gives the whole variable domain GAGVSQTPSNKVTEKGKYVELRCDPISGHTALYWYRQSLGQGPEFLIYFQGTGAADDSGLPNDRFFAVRPEGSVSTLKIQRTERGDSAVYLCASSLRTSGEPDTQYFGPGTRLTVL.

The chain links TRBV28 to TRBJ2-7; weak D call: TRBD2 (6 bases). Germline loops: CDR1 MDHEN, CDR2 SYDVKM. CDR3 length: 18 residues. V lost 1 base, J lost 0 bases, and 19 bases lay in between. CDR3 residues: CASSLYIPGLFSSYEQYF. The CDR3 DNA reads as TGTGCCAGCAGTTTATACATACCGGGACTTTTTAGCTCCTACGAGCAGTACTTC. Filled out from reference TRBV28 and TRBJ2-7, the complete variable domain reads DVKVTQSSRYLVKRTGEKVFLECVQDMDHENMFWYRQDPGLGLRLIYFSYDVKMKEKGDIPEGYSVSREKKERFSLILESASTNQTSMYLCASSLYIPGLFSSYEQYFGPGTRLTVT.